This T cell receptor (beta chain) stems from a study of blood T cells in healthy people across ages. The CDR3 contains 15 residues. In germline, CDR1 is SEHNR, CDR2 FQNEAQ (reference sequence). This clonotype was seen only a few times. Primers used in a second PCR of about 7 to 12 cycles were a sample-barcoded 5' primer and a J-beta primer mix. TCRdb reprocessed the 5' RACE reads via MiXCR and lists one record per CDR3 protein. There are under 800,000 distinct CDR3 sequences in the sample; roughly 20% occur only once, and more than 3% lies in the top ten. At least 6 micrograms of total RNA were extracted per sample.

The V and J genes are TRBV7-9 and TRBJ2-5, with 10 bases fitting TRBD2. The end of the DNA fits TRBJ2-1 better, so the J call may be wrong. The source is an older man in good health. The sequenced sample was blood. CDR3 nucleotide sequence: TGTGCCAGCACCCAGGCTAGCGGGAGTATTAATGAGCAGTTCTTC. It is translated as CASTQASGSINEQFF.